The sequence of this T cell receptor (beta chain) was determined in a study of T cells after yellow fever vaccination (dated by TCRdb to the late 2010s). About the full investigation: Libraries from fractions with low cell numbers were prepared with the SMART-Seq v4 Ultra Low Input RNA kit. To track T-cell clones before and after primary and booster YFV17D yellow fever vaccination, bulk TCR alpha and beta repertoires were sequenced longitudinally. Two healthy male donors made up the cohort, one aged 18 to 29 years and the other aged 30 to 40 years. Blood samples were taken at several timepoints before and after primary and secondary immunization, and bulk PBMC replicates and cell subsets were isolated. Broader findings and caveats from the paper: The secondary T-cell response was weaker than the primary response but faster, peaking on day 5 instead of day 15. Computational filtering was required because FACS-sorted repertoires could contain abundant contaminating clonotypes from the bulk population. After the booster, most clones that had expanded after primary vaccination were detected again (approximately 97% of CD4 and around 88% of CD8), suggesting broad maintenance of memory. A small fraction of clonotypes showed up in both the CD4 and CD8 compartments, probably as a result of convergent recombination. The study included only two donors, which limits how far the findings can be generalized.

This clonotype was recorded many times. It lacks a known antigen. No clone much larger than this one lies a single base away; base qualities are absent. TCRdb names Illumina NovaSeq 6000 as the instrument used. TCR cDNA was synthesized by 5'RACE template switching, which introduced a universal primer site and unique molecular identifiers. cDNA synthesis was primed from both the TCR alpha and TCR beta constant segments. Libraries were amplified in two PCR steps, with sample barcodes and sequencing adapters added in the second step. Sequencing of libraries was done on Illumina HiSeq 2500 (2x100 bp) or NovaSeq (2x150 bp). The published analysis was carried out like this. MIGEC was used to demultiplex reads and collapse the reads into UMI consensus sequences, and MiXCR was used for V(D)J alignment. Clonotypes responding to the vaccine were identified with edgeR on replicate PBMC samples, with the criteria of FDR below 0.01 and a log2 fold change above 5 up to day 15. Bulk clonotypes were assigned CD4 or CD8 identity according to which sequenced CD4 or CD8 repertoire held them at higher abundance. TCRdb reanalyzed the raw reads on its own, using fastp at Q25 for trimming and MiXCR for clone calling, and kept in-frame beta chains. When rows share a CDR3 protein, they turn into one entry using the most common DNA and genes. The V and J calls and clone size come from TCRdb's table, not from the authors' own analysis. The sample table lists under 250,000 distinct CDR3 sequences, 3% to 4% of them with a count of one. Clones ranked in the top ten supply 3.2% of the sample.

Relative to germline, V is 8 bases shorter and J is 2 bases shorter, with 16 bases between their ends. As encoded in the germline V gene (reference sequence), CDR1 is GTSNPN while CDR2 is SVGIG. The CDR3 runs 13 amino acids, cysteine and phenylalanine included. Of the read, only the CDR3 DNA is kept; its 39 bases are in frame from base 1. In light of the paper, this sample's treatment or condition label describes: live attenuated yellow fever vaccine strain. PBMCs were isolated from peripheral blood using a standard Ficoll-Paque protocol. CD4 and CD8 T-cell fractions were isolated with Dynabeads CD4 and CD8 positive selection kits. TriZol was used to extract RNA from bulk PBMCs, CD4 and CD8 fractions, and dextramer-positive and dextramer-negative fractions.

This TCR was sampled from a man between 18 and 29 years old who received the YFV17D yellow fever vaccine. The chain is made from TRBV30 and TRBJ2-7, with TRBD1 perhaps the D gene, on 5 matching bases. This sample comprised CD4+ T cells sorted from PBMCs, obtained 10 days after the yellow fever booster vaccination. The DNA reads as follows: TGTGCCAGCGAAGGGGCCGCAGCCTACGAGCAGTACTTC. This yields the protein CASEGAAAYEQYF.